These 4 T cell receptor beta chains were all obtained from the same sample, sequenced in a study of response to subunit inactivated influenza vaccine. TCRdb passed the RT-PCR reads through MiXCR, listing each CDR3 protein once. The profile shows hundreds of thousands of distinct CDR3 sequences, 11% of them singletons. Sequencing used PBMCs from blood, obtained about 40 days after vaccination. These TCRs come from a man aged 50 to 60 who received an inactivated influenza vaccine.

In its sample, this clonotype was seen a few times. This chain links TRBV12-3 or TRBV12-4 with TRBJ2-1, with D hard to call. V dropped 5 bases and J dropped 8 bases, with 13 bases sitting between them. The CDR3 length is 13 residues. The CDR3 region is CASSVQRHHEQFF. The CDR3 DNA is TGTGCCAGCAGTGTTCAAAGGCACCATGAGCAGTTCTTC.

As for this clonotype: A much larger clone lies one base from this, so it may be a read error. The chain is built from TRBV28 and TRBJ2-7; D possibly corresponds to TRBD1 (6 bases). This CDR3 has 15 residues. Germline CDR1 and CDR2: MDHEN and SYDVKM. V gave up 4 bases and J gave up 3 bases, with 16 bases separating them. The CDR3 coding sequence is TGTGCCAGCAGTTCGACGGGACATGGTGGCTACGAGCAGTACTTC. Translation gives CASSSTGHGGYEQYF.

This clonotype was seen only a few times. The chain is built from TRBV10-3 and TRBJ2-2, with D tentatively TRBD1 (6 bases). This CDR3 is built from 16 residues. V lost 3 bases, J lost 7 bases, and 18 bases lay in between. Germline V gene lookup returns CDR1 ENHRY and CDR2 SYGVKD. The CDR3 DNA reads TGTGCCATCAGTGAATCGACAGGATTTGATAGCGGGGAGCTGTTTTTT. Protein: CAISESTGFDSGELFF.

The rearrangement links TRBV6-1 to TRBJ1-3; D might be TRBD1 (6 bases). The germline CDR1 and CDR2 sequences are MNHNS and SASEGT. V gave up 6 bases and J gave up 4 bases, with 13 bases separating them. This CDR3 has 14 residues. CDR3 in amino acids: CASSGRGRGNTIYF. CDR3 DNA sequence: TGTGCCAGCAGCGGGAGGGGGAGGGGAAACACCATATATTTT.